The rows below give T cell receptor beta chains drawn from one sample of a study of blood T cell repertoires in COVID-19. Clones were sequenced by immunoSEQ multiplex PCR, and TCRdb holds only the in-frame ones, with some missing. Here the sample spans 120,000 to 150,000 clones, around 80% being singletons. Sequencing was done on a sample of peripheral blood. Every receptor here comes from a human donor with acute or convalescent COVID-19. The donor label of this sample is uncertain. CDR3s include the opening cysteine and the closing phenylalanine or tryptophan. A D gene is named only where the DNA matches it firmly. Some rows have no size entry. The others give once, few or many, or a class for an expanded clone.

V: TRBV29-1; J: TRBJ2-7; D: TRBD1; size: .; DNA: TGCAGCGTTGAAGACCCTTCGGGACAGGTCTCCTACGAGCAGTACTTC; CDR3: CSVEDPSGQVSYEQYF
V: TRBV5-1; J: TRBJ1-4; D: .; size: .; DNA: TGCGCCAGCAGCTTGGAGGGGCAGGCTAATGAAAAACTGTTTTTT; CDR3: CASSLEGQANEKLFF
V: TRBV7-8; J: TRBJ2-7; D: TRBD1; size: .; DNA: TGTGCCAGCAGCTTAGCGCCCGGACAGGTCTACGAGCAGTACTTC; CDR3: CASSLAPGQVYEQYF
V: TRBV19; J: TRBJ1-1; D: .; size: .; DNA: TGTGCCAGTTCCGGGACAAAAGACACTGAAGCTTTCTTT; CDR3: CASSGTKDTEAFF
V: TRBV3-1/TRBV3-2; J: TRBJ2-3; D: .; size: .; DNA: TGTGCCAGCAGCCAACGTAGACCCTCCCAGGGCACAGATACGCAGTATTTT; CDR3: CASSQRRPSQGTDTQYF
V: TRBV5-1; J: TRBJ2-5; D: TRBD1; size: .; DNA: TGCGCCAGCAGCTCCGCATTTGGACAGGGCCAAGAGACCCAGTACTTC; CDR3: CASSSAFGQGQETQYF
V: TRBV19; J: TRBJ2-7; D: TRBD1; size: .; DNA: TGTGCCAGTAGTCCGCGACAGGGGTCCTACGAGCAGTACTTC; CDR3: CASSPRQGSYEQYF
V: TRBV2; J: TRBJ2-3; D: .; size: .; DNA: TGTGCCAGCAGAAAGACGCAGGGGAGCACAGATACGCAGTATTTT; CDR3: CASRKTQGSTDTQYF
V: TRBV4-1; J: TRBJ2-2; D: .; size: .; DNA: TGCGCCAGCAGACCCGGACAGAACACCGGGGAGCTGTTTTTT; CDR3: CASRPGQNTGELFF
V: TRBV3-1/TRBV3-2; J: TRBJ2-3; D: TRBD2; size: .; DNA: TGTGCCAGCAGCCTTAGGACTAGCGGCTACACAGATACGCAGTATTTT; CDR3: CASSLRTSGYTDTQYF
V: TRBV5-1; J: TRBJ2-2; D: TRBD2; size: .; DNA: TGCGCCAGCAGCTTCCCTAGCGGGGGGGCCTCCGGGGAGCTGTTTTTT; CDR3: CASSFPSGGASGELFF
V: TRBV3-1/TRBV3-2; J: TRBJ1-2; D: .; size: .; DNA: TGTGCCAGTCAAGACTCGGGGGGCTACACCTTC; CDR3: CASQDSGGYTF
V: TRBV5-6; J: TRBJ1-2; D: TRBD1; size: .; DNA: TGTGCCAGCAGCCCCGACAGGGAACTATATGGCTACACCTTC; CDR3: CASSPDRELYGYTF
V: TRBV5-5; J: TRBJ1-1; D: TRBD1; size: .; DNA: TGTGCCAGCAGCGTCCACCTGGGACAGCTGAACACTGAAGCTTTCTTT; CDR3: CASSVHLGQLNTEAFF
V: TRBV10-1; J: TRBJ1-3; D: TRBD1; size: once; DNA: TGCGCCAGCATCCCTAAGGGGTCGCAGGGGGACTCTGGAAACACCATATATTTT; CDR3: CASIPKGSQGDSGNTIYF
V: TRBV5-6; J: TRBJ1-2; D: .; size: .; DNA: TGTGCCAGCAGCTTGGATCAGCTTGGGGGGGATGGCTACACCTTC; CDR3: CASSLDQLGGDGYTF
V: TRBV3-1/TRBV3-2; J: TRBJ1-2; D: TRBD1; size: once; DNA: TGTGCCAGCAGCAAGACAGGGGGCGGTAACTATGGCTACACCTTC; CDR3: CASSKTGGGNYGYTF
V: TRBV30; J: TRBJ1-2; D: .; size: .; DNA: TGTGCCTATCAGAGGGGGAGACCCCCGGGGGGCTACACCTTC; CDR3: CAYQRGRPPGGYTF
V: TRBV10-1; J: TRBJ1-1; D: .; size: once; DNA: TGCGCCAGCAGTTTGTCGGTGAACACTGAAGCTTTCTTT; CDR3: CASSLSVNTEAFF
V: TRBV2; J: TRBJ2-1; D: TRBD2; size: .; DNA: TGTGCCAGCCGCACTAGCGCAAGCTCCTACAATGAGCAGTTCTTC; CDR3: CASRTSASSYNEQFF
V: TRBV18; J: TRBJ2-7; D: TRBD1; size: .; DNA: TGTGCCAGCTCACCGTCCCGGGACAGGGGGCGCAGGTACGAGCAGTACTTC; CDR3: CASSPSRDRGRRYEQYF
V: TRBV5-1; J: TRBJ2-5; D: .; size: .; DNA: TGCGCCAGCAGCTTGGGGGGCCGGGGGAACCAAGAGACCCAGTACTTC; CDR3: CASSLGGRGNQETQYF
V: TRBV12-3/TRBV12-4; J: TRBJ1-5; D: .; size: .; DNA: TGTGCCAGCAGTTTAGCGGAGGATCAGCCCCAGCATTTT; CDR3: CASSLAEDQPQHF
V: TRBV5-1; J: TRBJ2-1; D: .; size: .; DNA: TGCGCCACCAAAGAGGGCAGCTACAATGAGCAGTTCTTC; CDR3: CATKEGSYNEQFF
V: TRBV5-1; J: TRBJ2-5; D: .; size: .; DNA: TGCGCCAGCAGCTTGGTCCTGGGGGCAGGGGAGACCCAGTACTTC; CDR3: CASSLVLGAGETQYF
V: TRBV9; J: TRBJ2-1; D: .; size: .; DNA: TGTGCCAGCAGCGTCAGCGGAGAAACTTACAATGAGCAGTTCTTC; CDR3: CASSVSGETYNEQFF
V: TRBV5-1; J: TRBJ2-1; D: TRBD2; size: .; DNA: TGCGCCAGCAGCCGTTTAGGACTAGCGGGGATCTACAATGAGCAGTTCTTC; CDR3: CASSRLGLAGIYNEQFF
V: TRBV7-9; J: TRBJ1-2; D: .; size: .; DNA: TGTGCCAGCAGCTTAGGGCAGGGAGGGACTACTAACTATGGCTACACCTTC; CDR3: CASSLGQGGTTNYGYTF
V: TRBV2; J: TRBJ2-1; D: TRBD1; size: .; DNA: TGTGCCAGCAGTAGGACAGGGAGCTCCTACAATGAGCAGTTCTTC; CDR3: CASSRTGSSYNEQFF
V: TRBV12-5; J: TRBJ1-5; D: .; size: .; DNA: TGTGCTAGTTCTTTCAGGGGAAATCAGCCCCAGCATTTT; CDR3: CASSFRGNQPQHF
V: TRBV19; J: TRBJ1-2; D: .; size: .; DNA: TGTGCCAGTAGTCCCGGCGGCAGTGCCTATGGCTACACCTTC; CDR3: CASSPGGSAYGYTF
V: TRBV2; J: TRBJ2-1; D: TRBD1; size: .; DNA: TGTGCCACCATAACCGACAGGGGGATGAGTGAGCAGTTCTTC; CDR3: CATITDRGMSEQFF
V: TRBV30; J: TRBJ1-1; D: TRBD1; size: .; DNA: TGTGCCTGGAGGACAAAACAGGGGGACACTGAAGCTTTCTTT; CDR3: CAWRTKQGDTEAFF
V: TRBV7-8; J: TRBJ1-2; D: .; size: .; DNA: TGTGCCAGCAGCTTAATCGTTCAGGGAAACAAGTACGGCTACACCTTC; CDR3: CASSLIVQGNKYGYTF
V: TRBV7-2; J: TRBJ2-3; D: TRBD2; size: .; DNA: TGTGCCAGCAGCCCCTCGACTAGCGGGGTGGTAGATACGCAGTATTTT; CDR3: CASSPSTSGVVDTQYF
V: TRBV19; J: TRBJ1-6; D: .; size: .; DNA: TGTGCCAGTACCCAAAGAGGATGGTTGGGGCCACCCCTCCACTTT; CDR3: CASTQRGWLGPPLHF
V: TRBV2; J: TRBJ2-3; D: .; size: .; DNA: TGTGCCAGCAGTGAAGGGCGGACTAGCACAGATACGCAGTATTTT; CDR3: CASSEGRTSTDTQYF
V: TRBV2; J: TRBJ1-5; D: .; size: .; DNA: TGTGCCAGCAGTGATGGGAGATCCAGAAGCAATCAGCCCCAGCATTTT; CDR3: CASSDGRSRSNQPQHF
V: TRBV7-2; J: TRBJ2-2; D: .; size: .; DNA: TGTGCCAGCAGCTTAGGGCTGGACACCGGGGAGCTGTTTTTT; CDR3: CASSLGLDTGELFF
V: TRBV2; J: TRBJ2-7; D: TRBD1; size: .; DNA: TGTGCCAGCACAAGACAAAGGGACAGCTACGAGCAGTACTTC; CDR3: CASTRQRDSYEQYF
V: TRBV3-1/TRBV3-2; J: TRBJ2-2; D: .; size: .; DNA: TGTGCCAGCAGCCGCTGGTCAGGGCACGGAAACACCGGGGAGCTGTTTTTT; CDR3: CASSRWSGHGNTGELFF
V: TRBV14; J: TRBJ2-7; D: .; size: few; DNA: TGTGCCAGCAGCCAAGGAACAGGGTGGGCCTACGAGCAGTACTTC; CDR3: CASSQGTGWAYEQYF
V: TRBV30; J: TRBJ1-6; D: .; size: .; DNA: TGTGCCTGGAGTGCGGGGGTGCCGGGGGGTAGTTCACCCCTCCACTTT; CDR3: CAWSAGVPGGSSPLHF
V: TRBV6-6; J: TRBJ1-4; D: TRBD1; size: .; DNA: TGTGCCAGCAGTAACCGGGACAGAACCGGTAATGAAAAACTGTTTTTT; CDR3: CASSNRDRTGNEKLFF